Listed below are T cell receptor beta chains from one sample, sequenced in a study of response to subunit inactivated influenza vaccine. MiXCR, run by TCRdb on the RT-PCR reads, gives a single entry per CDR3 protein. The sample holds 500,000 to 550,000 distinct CDR3 sequences; roughly 25% are singletons and the top ten take roughly 2.8%. These data were also filed under a second study, of T cells expressing NK-cell markers.

The sample in question was CD4+ T cells sorted from PBMCs, obtained 11 to 12 days after vaccination. These receptors were taken from a man in his fifties who received an inactivated influenza vaccine. CDR3s include the opening cysteine and the closing phenylalanine or tryptophan. A D gene is named only where the DNA matches it firmly. Expanded clones are given a class, and other clones once, few, many or no size at all.

clone_size j_call v_call d_call cdr3_aa cdr3_nt
few TRBJ2-1 TRBV19 NA CASSILGPVNEQFF TGTGCCAGTAGTATATTGGGCCCGGTCAATGAGCAGTTCTTC
NA TRBJ2-7 TRBV7-6 NA CASSTPPESGYEQYF TGTGCCAGCAGCACCCCCCCGGAAAGCGGCTACGAGCAGTACTTC
NA TRBJ2-1 TRBV27 TRBD2 CASSPTRGARGGVGNEQFF TGTGCCAGCAGCCCTACTCGGGGGGCGCGGGGGGGCGTCGGGAATGAGCAGTTCTTC
once TRBJ1-3 TRBV2 NA CASGDSGPGNTIYF TGTGCCAGCGGAGACAGCGGCCCTGGAAACACCATATATTTT
once TRBJ1-5 TRBV6-5 TRBD1 CASSLQGGYQPQHF TGTGCCAGCAGTTTACAGGGGGGTTATCAGCCCCAGCATTTT
many TRBJ1-2 TRBV5-1 NA CASSMGGEGYGYTF TGCGCCAGTTCGATGGGGGGCGAAGGCTATGGCTACACCTTC
NA TRBJ2-7 TRBV6-5 TRBD2 CASSYSPGGEQYF TGTGCCAGCAGTTACTCGCCGGGAGGTGAGCAGTACTTC
few TRBJ2-5 TRBV9 TRBD1 CASSVQPGQKETQYF TGTGCCAGCAGCGTACAGCCGGGACAGAAAGAGACCCAGTACTTC
few TRBJ2-7 TRBV18 NA CASSLTPDSYEQYF TGTGCCAGCTCACTGACACCCGACAGCTACGAGCAGTACTTC
few TRBJ2-7 TRBV4-3 NA CASSGWQTGSYEQYF TGCGCCAGCAGCGGTTGGCAGACGGGATCCTACGAGCAGTACTTC
NA TRBJ2-1 TRBV4-3 TRBD2 CASSQTLAGGRNEQFF TGCGCCAGCAGCCAAACGCTAGCGGGAGGCCGCAATGAGCAGTTCTTC
few TRBJ1-3 TRBV5-1 NA CASSPGGRGFGNTIYF TGCGCCAGCAGCCCAGGTGGCAGGGGCTTTGGAAACACCATATATTTT
NA TRBJ2-1 TRBV7-2 TRBD2 CASSLDRGLAGSEQFF TGTGCCAGCAGCTTAGATCGTGGACTAGCGGGTTCTGAGCAGTTCTTC
few TRBJ1-6 TRBV7-2 NA CASSLMSSPLHF TGTGCCAGCAGCTTAATGTCTTCACCCCTCCACTTT
NA TRBJ2-7 TRBV11-2 TRBD2 CDSSLDLLAGVYEQYF TGTGACAGCAGCTTAGATCTTCTAGCGGGAGTCTACGAGCAGTACTTC
NA TRBJ2-1 TRBV29-1 NA CSVGSGRNEQFF TGCAGCGTGGGGTCGGGGCGGAATGAGCAGTTCTTC
NA TRBJ2-5 TRBV2 NA CASSWLARETQYF TGTGCCAGCAGTTGGCTAGCGAGAGAGACCCAGTACTTC
NA TRBJ2-5 TRBV20-1 NA CSARSRQEKETQYF TGCAGTGCTCGGTCGAGACAGGAAAAAGAGACCCAGTACTTC
few TRBJ2-3 TRBV7-2 NA CASSFFGRSADTQYF TGTGCCAGCAGCTTTTTCGGGAGATCCGCAGATACGCAGTATTTT
NA TRBJ1-1 TRBV4-2 NA CASSQELNAEAFF TGTGCCAGCAGCCAAGAATTGAACGCTGAAGCTTTCTTT
few TRBJ2-1 TRBV7-6 TRBD2 CASSKAGSSYNEQFF TGTGCCAGCAGCAAAGCGGGGAGCTCCTACAATGAGCAGTTCTTC
NA TRBJ2-7 TRBV29-1 NA CSVEVSFQQYF TGCAGCGTCGAGGTGTCGTTCCAGCAGTACTTC
few TRBJ2-2 TRBV6-2/TRBV6-3 NA CASREGAGELFF TGTGCCAGCAGGGAGGGGGCCGGGGAGCTGTTTTTT
NA TRBJ2-2 TRBV6-1 NA CASNRQRWLSTGELFF TGTGCCAGCAACCGACAGAGATGGCTCTCAACCGGGGAGCTGTTTTTT
NA TRBJ2-7 TRBV27 TRBD1 CASRRTGALDPLSYEQYF TGTGCCAGCCGGAGGACAGGGGCCCTTGATCCCCTTTCCTACGAGCAGTACTTC
NA TRBJ2-3 TRBV5-1 TRBD1 CASSGPDRGPITDTQYF TGCGCCAGCAGCGGCCCAGACAGGGGGCCGATCACAGATACGCAGTATTTT
NA TRBJ2-1 TRBV6-1 TRBD1 CASRITGTGSYNEQFF TGTGCCAGCAGAATTACGGGGACAGGGTCCTACAATGAGCAGTTCTTC
NA TRBJ2-1 TRBV12-3/TRBV12-4 TRBD2 CASSRGLAGSYNEQFF TGTGCCAGCAGCCGGGGACTAGCGGGCTCCTACAATGAGCAGTTCTTC
many TRBJ2-2 TRBV20-1 NA CSAEGRTGELFF TGCAGTGCTGAGGGGCGGACCGGGGAGCTGTTTTTT
many TRBJ2-7 TRBV3-1 TRBD1 CASSPGTGPYEQYF TGTGCCAGCAGCCCCGGGACAGGGCCCTACGAGCAGTACTTC
NA TRBJ2-2 TRBV4-1 NA CASSRRPGSNTGELFF TGCGCCAGCAGCCGGAGGCCGGGGTCGAACACCGGGGAGCTGTTTTTT
few TRBJ2-5 TRBV7-9 TRBD2 CASSSQKRGSQETQYF TGTGCCAGCAGCTCCCAAAAGCGGGGGTCCCAAGAGACCCAGTACTTC
NA TRBJ2-3 TRBV4-2 NA CASSQGGLTDTQYF TGTGCCAGCAGCCAGGGGGGTCTCACAGATACGCAGTATTTT